Following are 22 T cell receptor beta chains from one sample sequenced in a study of control samples from healthy donors and cancer patients. TCRdb keeps only in-frame clones here, not all; method: immunoSEQ multiplex PCR. The table has roughly 68,000 clones, 83% seen once; the top ten hold 15% to 17%. The sequenced sample consisted of blood. Every receptor here comes from a man aged 60 to 69 in good health.

The chain links TRBV21-1 to TRBJ2-7; the tabulated D call, TRBD1, remains unverified against the DNA. TRBV21-1 is tagged as a pseudogene. The CDR3 length is 16 residues. The CDR3 coding sequence is TGTGCCAGCAGCGGACGGACAGGGAATCCCCCCTACGAGCAGTACTTC. Encoded protein: CASSGRTGNPPYEQYF.

This clone was seen ten or more times. V gene TRBV6-5 combines with J gene TRBJ1-2, with 9 positions matching TRBD1. The junction had 3 bases not matched to a gene; V was cut back by 6 bases and J by 4 bases. CDR1 and CDR2 from the germline V gene are MNHEY and SVGAGI. CDR3 length equals 13 residues. CDR3 in amino acids: CASRTDRGYGYTF. CDR3 DNA: TGTGCCAGCAGGACGGACAGGGGCTATGGCTACACCTTC.

The chain uses TRBV7-3 and TRBJ2-2; 9 nucleotides line up with TRBD1. This CDR3 has 17 residues. The V gene's germline CDR1 is SGHTA and CDR2 FQGTGA. V was clipped by 2 bases and J by 4 bases; unmatched bases: 8. CDR3 in DNA: TGTGCCAGCAGCTTAGGGAACAGGGGGCTGAGCACCGGGGAGCTGTTTTTT. This encodes CASSLGNRGLSTGELFF. Looking up the rest from reference TRBV7-3 and TRBJ2-2 gives the full variable domain: GAGVSQTPSNKVTEKGKYVELRCDPISGHTALYWYRQSLGQGPEFLIYFQGTGAADDSGLPNDRFFAVRPEGSVSTLKIQRTERGDSAVYLCASSLGNRGLSTGELFFGEGSRLTVL.

This chain links TRBV12-3 or TRBV12-4 with TRBJ1-4; D unresolved. The CDR3 has 13 amino acids. Between the trimmed V and J ends, which lost 5 bases and 4 bases, there was a span of 8 bases. CDR3 sequence (DNA): TGTGCCAGCAGTCAAAGGATTAATGAAAAACTGTTTTTT. The encoded protein is CASSQRINEKLFF.

The chain carries TRBV6-2 or TRBV6-3 and TRBJ2-5; 14 bases are a match to TRBD2. The CDR3 has 16 amino acids. V shed 5 bases, J shed 5 bases, and the junction held 7 bases outside the gene matches. Germline V gives CDR1 MNHEY, CDR2 SVGEGT. The CDR3 reads CASSIPTSGRDETQYF. Written as DNA, the CDR3 is TGTGCCAGCAGTATTCCGACTAGCGGGAGGGACGAGACCCAGTACTTC.

This clone is termed medium-sized. The chain recombines TRBV30 with TRBJ1-5; 8 nucleotides match TRBD1. Germline CDR1 and CDR2: GTSNPN and SVGIG (reference sequence). This CDR3 contains 14 residues. After removal of 2 bases from V and 6 bases from J, the junction contained 6 bases not matched to a gene. CDR3 coding DNA: TGTGCCTGGAGTCCCGGACAGGGAGGTCAGCCCCAGCATTTT. It yields the protein CAWSPGQGGQPQHF.

V and J are TRBV4-3 and TRBJ2-1; 10 nucleotides agree with TRBD2. The CDR3 is 20 residues long. V lost 0 bases to trimming and J lost 0 bases; unmatched junction nucleotides: 11. CDR1 and CDR2 (germline): LGHNA, YSLEER. The CDR3 nucleotides read TGCGCCAGCAGCCAAGAGTATTCAAGCGGGAGGGCCCACTCCTACAATGAGCAGTTCTTC. Protein product: CASSQEYSSGRAHSYNEQFF.

The J gene is TRBJ2-1, the V gene TRBV5-1; unclear D gene. Germline assignment: CDR1 SGHRS and CDR2 YFSETQ. V shed 4 bases and J shed 2 bases, with 16 bases lying between them. The CDR3 is 16 residues long. The CDR3 protein is CASSDPGRLPYNEQFF. The CDR3 DNA reads TGCGCCAGCAGCGATCCTGGACGGTTACCCTACAATGAGCAGTTCTTC. Full variable domain (rest looked up from reference TRBV5-1 and TRBJ2-1): KAGVTQTPRYLIKTRGQQVTLSCSPISGHRSVSWYQQTPGQGLQFLFEYFSETQRNKGNFPGRFSGRQFSNSRSEMNVSTLELGDSALYLCASSDPGRLPYNEQFFGPGTRLTVL.

The chain has TRBV27 and TRBJ2-3; TRBD1 aligns across 8 bases. V lost 6 bases, J lost 3 bases, and 5 bases stayed unmatched. CDR3 length: 14 residues. The germline gives CDR1 MNHEY, CDR2 SMNVEV (reference sequence). The CDR3 DNA is TGTGCCAGCAGCATAGGACAGGGAACAGATACGCAGTATTTT. It yields the protein CASSIGQGTDTQYF.

The J gene is TRBJ1-1, the V gene TRBV25-1, with a tentative D call TRBD1 (5 bases). From germline, CDR1 is MGHDK and CDR2 SYGVNS. There are 14 residues in the CDR3. V was cut by 5 bases and J by 5 bases, with 15 bases left in between. CDR3 residues: CASSKTGRGTEAFF. The CDR3 region has the DNA TGTGCCAGCAGTAAAACAGGTAGGGGAACTGAAGCTTTCTTT.

The rearrangement links TRBV4-2 to TRBJ1-4; D is undetermined. Trimming shortened V by 4 bases and J by 7 bases, and 22 bases separated the two germline ends. The germline V gene encodes CDR1 LGHNA and CDR2 YNFKEQ. CDR3 length: 17 amino acids. Here the CDR3 reads CASSPHPRGSAGEKLFF. The DNA of the CDR3 is TGTGCCAGCAGCCCGCACCCTCGGGGTTCTGCGGGTGAAAAACTGTTTTTT.

The rearrangement joins TRBV24-1 to TRBJ2-1; D perhaps matches TRBD1 (5 bases). The CDR3 contains 14 residues. Per germline, CDR1 KGHDR and CDR2 SFDVKD. V lost 2 bases and J 3 bases, leaving 7 bases between the germline ends. CDR3 sequence: CATSDYTGYNEQFF. The CDR3, as DNA: TGTGCCACCAGTGATTATACAGGCTACAATGAGCAGTTCTTC.

This chain links TRBV5-5 with TRBJ2-3, with TRBD2 matching over 11 bases. Trimming took 4 bases from V and 4 from J; bases not matched to a gene: 11. Germline CDR1 and CDR2: SGHKS and YYEKEE (reference sequence). The CDR3 spans 17 residues. The CDR3 reads CASSLYLTSGASDTQYF. The CDR3 DNA reads TGTGCCAGCAGCCTTTATCTGACTAGCGGGGCTTCAGATACGCAGTATTTT.

The gene calls are TRBV5-1 and TRBJ2-3; D may be TRBD1 (7 bases). This CDR3 contains 18 residues. Per germline, CDR1 SGHRS and CDR2 YFSETQ. Trimming took 0 bases from V and 0 from J, leaving 17 bases between them. The CDR3 here is CASSLEGGGTPSTDTQYF. The CDR3 DNA reads as TGCGCCAGCAGCTTGGAAGGGGGCGGGACACCCAGCACAGATACGCAGTATTTT.

The J gene is TRBJ2-6, the V gene TRBV12-3 or TRBV12-4; no clear D gene. The CDR3 consists of 12 residues. V lost 8 bases and J lost 1, with 3 bases in between. The chain's CDR3 is CASQSGANVLTF. The CDR3 coding sequence is TGTGCCAGCCAGTCTGGGGCCAACGTCCTGACTTTC.

This clone has only one observation. This chain joins TRBV19 and TRBJ2-3; maybe TRBD1 (6 bases). V lost 3 bases and J lost 4, with 23 bases in between. Germline V gene sequence: CDR1 LNHDA, CDR2 SQIVND (reference sequence). The CDR3 covers 18 residues. The DNA for the CDR3 is TGTGCCAGTAGTATTCGGGGAGTCGCCCTTACAGGGTCAGATACGCAGTATTTT. This gives the protein CASSIRGVALTGSDTQYF.

This sequence joins TRBV11-3 and TRBJ2-3, with 7 bases identical to TRBD2. Losses at the gene ends were 1 base for V and 3 bases for J; bases not matched to a gene: 1. The CDR3 has 14 residues. Germline CDR1 reads SGHNT; CDR2 reads YENEEA. The CDR3 loop reads CASSLGAGTDTQYF. The CDR3 DNA reads as TGTGCCAGCAGCTTAGGAGCGGGAACAGATACGCAGTATTTT.

The sample holds a few counts of this clone. The chain carries TRBV9 and TRBJ2-7; D is perhaps TRBD2 (7 bases). Germline assignment: CDR1 SGDLS and CDR2 YYNGEE. This CDR3 region has 14 residues. V was clipped by 4 bases and J by 6 bases, with 17 bases between them. The chain's CDR3 is CASSRGATQSEQYF. CDR3 bases: TGTGCCAGCAGCCGGGGGGCGACTCAATCCGAGCAGTACTTC. Combining the CDR3 with reference TRBV9 and TRBJ2-7 gives the whole variable domain DSGVTQTPKHLITATGQRVTLRCSPRSGDLSVYWYQQSLDQGLQFLIQYYNGEERAKGNILERFSAQQFPDLHSELNLSSLELGDSALYFCASSRGATQSEQYFGPGTRLTVT.

The CDR3 sequence: CAISEALAGGGNEQFF. As DNA, the CDR3 is TGTGCCATCAGTGAGGCACTAGCGGGAGGCGGGAATGAGCAGTTCTTC. The chain employs TRBV10-3 and TRBJ2-1, with 12 bases matching TRBD2. The CDR3 sequence is 16 residues long. The trim removed 2 bases at V and 7 bases at J, leaving 6 bases unmatched. Germline CDR1 ENHRY, CDR2 SYGVKD.

J is TRBJ2-1 and V is TRBV5-1; D gene ambiguous. The CDR3 contains 14 residues. The V end lost 1 base, the J end lost 3 bases, and 8 bases lay between the germline ends. Germline V gene data show CDR1 as SGHRS and CDR2 as YFSETQ. CDR3 protein: CASSLMDLYNEQFF. The CDR3 DNA is TGCGCCAGCAGCTTGATGGATCTCTACAATGAGCAGTTCTTC.

The CDR3 sequence: CASTNLGVASNQPQHF. The CDR3 nucleotides read TGTGCCAGTACTAATTTAGGGGTAGCTTCCAATCAGCCCCAGCATTTT. This chain uses TRBV2 with TRBJ1-5, with D possibly TRBD1 on 5 matching bases. V was cut by 9 bases and J by 3 bases, with 21 bases left in between. The CDR3 runs to 16 residues. CDR1 and CDR2 from the germline V gene are SNHLY and FYNNEI.

This chain uses TRBV4-3 with TRBJ2-3; D not resolved. The CDR3 has 16 residues. The germline V and J ends were trimmed by 5 bases and 3 bases, with 18 bases remaining between them. In germline, CDR1 is LGHNA, CDR2 YSLEER. This CDR3 is CASSGKQTYETDTQYF. The CDR3, as DNA: TGCGCCAGCAGCGGGAAGCAGACCTATGAGACAGATACGCAGTATTTT.